The clone carrying this TCR beta chain appeared many times. This sample was taken from a study of T-cell reconstitution after alpha-beta-depleted transplantation in children. Unique molecular identifiers were used in preparing the TCRbeta library. TCRdb reanalysed the PCR reads using MiXCR and keeps one entry per CDR3 protein. The data contain fewer than 120,000 distinct CDR3 sequences, approximately 10% of them singletons. The CDR3 has 16 residues. V was pared by 1 base and J by 2 bases, with 14 bases between. The germline V gene has CDR1 LNHNV and CDR2 YYDKDF (reference sequence). The chain couples TRBV15 to TRBJ1-1, with D tentatively TRBD1 (6 bases). The sequence derives from a human donor who donated a stem cell graft to a child with acute lymphoblastic leukemia. Sample: PBMCs from the stem cell graft donor, taken from the stem cell graft. CDR3 region: CATSRVVGGGNTEAFF. CDR3 nucleotides: TGTGCCACCAGCAGAGTCGTGGGGGGCGGAAACACTGAAGCTTTCTTT.